A selection of T cell receptor beta chains follows, all from one sample in a study of spatial heterogeneity in lung cancer. TCRdb reprocessed the 5' RACE reads with MiXCR, giving one entry per CDR3 protein. The table records 50,000 to 60,000 distinct CDR3 sequences, roughly 7% of them present only once. This specimen was PBMCs, taken at follow-up. The receptors shown here come from a female donor with early-stage non-small cell lung cancer. The CDR3 runs from the conserved cysteine through the conserved F or W. Fields, in order: CDR3 length, J gene, D gene, V gene, clone size, CDR3 DNA, CDR3 protein. D genes are given only for firm matches. The size entry is marked missing in some rows and otherwise reads once, few, many or a size class.

>15|TRBJ1-2|NA|TRBV6-5|NA
TGTGCCAGCAGTTACACTCGGGGAGCTAACTATGGCTACACCTTC
CASSYTRGANYGYTF
>14|TRBJ2-7|NA|TRBV5-1|many
TGCGCCAGCAGGTTGAAGTCGCCGGAGGACGAGCAGTACTTC
CASRLKSPEDEQYF
>15|TRBJ1-1|NA|TRBV6-2/TRBV6-3|many
TGTGCCAGCAGTTACCATCCAGGGCGGGGATCTGAAGCTTTCTTT
CASSYHPGRGSEAFF
>16|TRBJ1-4|NA|TRBV7-9|few
TGTGCCAGCAGCTTAGCGGCAGGAAAGGGTAATGAAAAACTGTTTTTT
CASSLAAGKGNEKLFF
>15|TRBJ1-5|NA|TRBV5-1|NA
TGCGCCAGCAGCCCCGGGACCGCGCACGTACAGCCCCAGCATTTT
CASSPGTAHVQPQHF
>15|TRBJ1-5|TRBD1|TRBV6-1|many
TGTGCCAGCAGTGGGACAGGGTACGGCAATCAGCCCCAGCATTTT
CASSGTGYGNQPQHF
>13|TRBJ2-7|TRBD1|TRBV20-1|many
TGCAGTGCCCCGGGACAGGGGCACTACGAGCAGTACTTC
CSAPGQGHYEQYF
>13|TRBJ1-5|NA|TRBV20-1|many
TGCAGTGCTAGAGAGGACCTTAATCAGCCCCAGCATTTT
CSAREDLNQPQHF
>11|TRBJ2-3|NA|TRBV7-2|many
TGTGCCAGCAGCCAGAGAGATACGCAGTATTTT
CASSQRDTQYF
>17|TRBJ2-2|NA|TRBV6-2/TRBV6-3|NA
TGTGCCAGCAGTGTACTGAAGGGCAGGGGCCACACCGGGGAGCTGTTTTTT
CASSVLKGRGHTGELFF
>13|TRBJ2-7|NA|TRBV20-1|few
TGCAGTGCTAGAGATCGAAAAATCAACGAGCAGTACTTC
CSARDRKINEQYF
>12|TRBJ2-7|TRBD2|TRBV7-9|NA
TGTGCCAGCAGCGCAAGGACTAGCGAGCAGTACTTC
CASSARTSEQYF
>14|TRBJ2-7|NA|TRBV14|few
TGTGCCAGCAGCCTCGGCGGGGACGCCTACGAGCAGTACTTC
CASSLGGDAYEQYF
>14|TRBJ2-5|NA|TRBV5-4|many
TGTGCCAGCAGCTGGATTACAGGCGTCGAGACCCAGTACTTC
CASSWITGVETQYF
>16|TRBJ2-7|NA|TRBV20-1|many
TGCAGTGCCCCTCAGCTCGGGGGATCAAAGGGTCCCGAGCAGTACTTC
CSAPQLGGSKGPEQYF
>16|TRBJ2-5|NA|TRBV5-1|many
TGCGCCAGCAGCTTGGGCCCCACGGGGGCGGAAGAGACCCAGTACTTC
CASSLGPTGAEETQYF
>15|TRBJ1-6|TRBD1|TRBV28|few
TGTGCCAGCAGCTTTGATCAACAGGGGAACTCACCCCTCCACTTT
CASSFDQQGNSPLHF
>15|TRBJ1-2|TRBD1|TRBV18|few
TGTGCCAGCTCACCGGATTGGACAGGGAAAGATGGCTACACCTTC
CASSPDWTGKDGYTF
>16|TRBJ2-3|NA|TRBV12-3/TRBV12-4|many
TGTGCCAGCAGTTTTCAGTCCAGCGGCTACACAGATACGCAGTATTTT
CASSFQSSGYTDTQYF
>14|TRBJ1-1|NA|TRBV7-9|few
TGTGCCAGCAGCTTAATGAGTTCAAACACTGAAGCTTTCTTT
CASSLMSSNTEAFF
>15|TRBJ1-3|NA|TRBV6-6|NA
TGTGCCAGCCTCCACGACAGGAGCTCTGGAAACACCATATATTTT
CASLHDRSSGNTIYF
>19|TRBJ2-2|TRBD2|TRBV5-1|many
TGCGCCAGCAGCCCAGGGACTAGCGGGGGCCCCCGGGGAACCGGGGAGCTGTTTTTT
CASSPGTSGGPRGTGELFF
>12|TRBJ2-7|NA|TRBV12-3/TRBV12-4|few
TGTGCCAGCAGCCGGACAGAGATAGAGCAGTACTTC
CASSRTEIEQYF
>14|TRBJ2-3|NA|TRBV20-1|NA
TGCAGTACTGGGAGGACCGGGGCACCCGTTAGGCAGTATTTT
CSTGRTGAPVRQYF
>12|TRBJ2-7|NA|TRBV20-1|NA
TGCAGTGCCAGTGCGAACCAGGGAGAGCAGTACTTC
CSASANQGEQYF
>12|TRBJ1-1|TRBD1|TRBV5-1|few
TGCGCCAGCAGCTTGGGGGACAGTGAAGCTTTCTTT
CASSLGDSEAFF
>15|TRBJ1-5|NA|TRBV5-1|NA
TGCGCCAGCAGCTTGGAGGGTGGGGCAGGGCAGCCCCAGCATTTT
CASSLEGGAGQPQHF
>17|TRBJ2-4|TRBD2|TRBV5-1|few
TGCGCCAGCAGCTTGCCGGGACTAGCGGGTGACAAAAACATTCAGTACTTC
CASSLPGLAGDKNIQYF
>13|TRBJ1-1|NA|TRBV12-3/TRBV12-4|many
TGTGCCAGCAGGCCTACCTTGAACACTGAAGCTTTCTTT
CASRPTLNTEAFF
>15|TRBJ1-6|NA|TRBV6-5|NA
TGTGCCAGCAGTTACTCGTCCAGTGGAAATTCACCCCTCCACTTT
CASSYSSSGNSPLHF
>14|TRBJ1-2|TRBD1|TRBV28|NA
TGTGCCAGCAGTTCCCCAGGGGGAGGCTATGGCTACACCTTC
CASSSPGGGYGYTF
>15|TRBJ2-5|NA|TRBV7-8|many
TGTGCCAGCAGCTTCGCGGGGGCGAGGCAAGAGACCCAGTACTTC
CASSFAGARQETQYF
>13|TRBJ1-5|NA|TRBV7-2|few
TGTGCCAGCAGCACCGGTGGGGGACAGCCCCAGCATTTT
CASSTGGGQPQHF
>18|TRBJ2-6|TRBD1|TRBV7-2|few
TGTGCCAGCAGCTTAGCTGGGACAGGGAAAAGTGGGGCCAACGTCCTGACTTTC
CASSLAGTGKSGANVLTF
>15|TRBJ1-1|TRBD1|TRBV19|many
TGTGCCACTACCATACAGGGGACGGTGAACACTGAAGCTTTCTTT
CATTIQGTVNTEAFF
>14|TRBJ1-4|NA|TRBV5-6|many
TGTGCCAGCAGCTTATCGGTCCCCGGGGAAAAACTGTTTTTT
CASSLSVPGEKLFF
>15|TRBJ2-7|NA|TRBV19|NA
TGTGCCAGTAGTCTTTTCCGGGACAACACTTACGAGCAGTACTTC
CASSLFRDNTYEQYF
>17|TRBJ1-5|NA|TRBV6-2/TRBV6-3|few
TGTGCCAGCAGTTATCATCTAACGGGGGGCGGCAATCAGCCCCAGCATTTT
CASSYHLTGGGNQPQHF
>12|TRBJ2-5|TRBD2|TRBV29-1|many
TGCAGCGTCGAGCGGGGGGGCGAGACCCAGTACTTC
CSVERGGETQYF
>12|TRBJ1-2|NA|TRBV9|many
TGTGCCAGCAGCCAGGGCGGCGGGGGCTACACCTTC
CASSQGGGGYTF
>13|TRBJ2-1|NA|TRBV12-3/TRBV12-4|NA
TGTGCCAGCAGTTTCGGGCAGACCAATGAGCAGTTCTTC
CASSFGQTNEQFF
>14|TRBJ1-6|NA|TRBV5-1|few
TGCGCCAGCAGCCCCCCGGGGGGAGGGTCACCCCTCCACTTT
CASSPPGGGSPLHF
>15|TRBJ1-6|TRBD1|TRBV6-5|many
TGTGCCAGCACCACAGGGGGCTCCTATAATTCACCCCTCCACTTT
CASTTGGSYNSPLHF
>15|TRBJ2-3|TRBD1|TRBV7-9|many
TGTGCCAGCAGCGTTCGCCAGGGGGCAGAAGATACGCAGTATTTT
CASSVRQGAEDTQYF
>12|TRBJ2-1|NA|TRBV28|NA
TGTGCCAGCAGAGGGTTATACAATGAGCAGTTCTTC
CASRGLYNEQFF
>14|TRBJ2-1|TRBD1|TRBV10-3|NA
TGTGCCGCCAGGGGACAGCCCGTCGACAATGAGCAGTTCTTC
CAARGQPVDNEQFF
>19|TRBJ2-1|NA|TRBV3-1|NA
TGTGCCAGCAGCCGCTTACCGGGACAAGGTAGCCTCTCCTACAATGAGCAGTTCTTC
CASSRLPGQGSLSYNEQFF
>15|TRBJ2-7|TRBD1|TRBV18|few
TGTGCCAGCTCACCAAGGACAGGGGATTCCTACGAGCAGTACTTC
CASSPRTGDSYEQYF
>14|TRBJ2-7|NA|TRBV10-3|many
TGTGCCACCCGGGAGACCAGGGAAACCTACGAGCAGTACTTC
CATRETRETYEQYF